This TCR beta chain comes out of a study of blood T cell repertoires in COVID-19. The CDR3 extends over 16 amino acids. Trimming at V came to 9 bases and at J to 0 bases, leaving 10 bases not matched to a gene. Germline V gene lookup returns CDR1 SGHTA and CDR2 FQGTGA. Method: immunoSEQ multiplex PCR; TCRdb's copy keeps in-frame clones and lacks some. The table records roughly 200,000 clones, 86% of them present only once. The sequence came from a man aged 40-49 years with acute COVID-19. The chain recombines TRBV7-3 with TRBJ2-1; TRBD2 matches at 8 bases. The sequenced material came from PBMCs or T cells enriched from blood (not recorded which). This chain's CDR3 is CASRLSSGPSYNEQFF. The CDR3 bases are TGTGCCAGTCGCCTATCTAGCGGGCCCTCCTACAATGAGCAGTTCTTC.